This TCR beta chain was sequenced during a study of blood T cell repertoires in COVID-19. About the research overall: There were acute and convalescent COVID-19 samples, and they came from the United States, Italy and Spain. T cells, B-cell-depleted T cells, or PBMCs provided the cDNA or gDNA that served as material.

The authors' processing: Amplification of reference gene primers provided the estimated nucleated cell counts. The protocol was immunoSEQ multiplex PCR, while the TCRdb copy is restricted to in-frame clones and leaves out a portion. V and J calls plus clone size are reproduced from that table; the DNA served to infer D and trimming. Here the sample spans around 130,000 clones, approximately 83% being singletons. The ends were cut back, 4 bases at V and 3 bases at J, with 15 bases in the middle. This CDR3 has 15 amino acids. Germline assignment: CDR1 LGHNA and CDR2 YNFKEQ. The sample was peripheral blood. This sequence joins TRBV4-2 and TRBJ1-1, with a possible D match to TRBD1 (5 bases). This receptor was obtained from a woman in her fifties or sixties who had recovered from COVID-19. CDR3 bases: TGTGCCAGCAGCCCTAGGACACGGGTTGACACTGAAGCTTTCTTT. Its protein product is CASSPRTRVDTEAFF.